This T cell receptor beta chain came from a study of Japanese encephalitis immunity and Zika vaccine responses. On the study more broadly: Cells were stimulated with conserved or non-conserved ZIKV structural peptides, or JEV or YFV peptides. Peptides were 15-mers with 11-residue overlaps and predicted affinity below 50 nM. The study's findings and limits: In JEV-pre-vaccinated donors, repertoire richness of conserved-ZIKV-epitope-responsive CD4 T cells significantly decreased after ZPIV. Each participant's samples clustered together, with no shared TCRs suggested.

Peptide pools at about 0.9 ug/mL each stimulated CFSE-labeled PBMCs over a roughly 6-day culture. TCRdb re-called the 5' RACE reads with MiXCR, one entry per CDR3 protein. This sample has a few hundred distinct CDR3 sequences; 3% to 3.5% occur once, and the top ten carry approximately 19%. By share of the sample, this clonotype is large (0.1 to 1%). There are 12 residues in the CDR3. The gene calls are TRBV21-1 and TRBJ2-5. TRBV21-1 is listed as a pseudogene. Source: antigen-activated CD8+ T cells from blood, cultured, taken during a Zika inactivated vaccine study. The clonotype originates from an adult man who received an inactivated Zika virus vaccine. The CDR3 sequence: CASSKVGETQYF. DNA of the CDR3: TGTGCCAGCAGCAAAGTGGGAGAGACCCAGTACTTC.